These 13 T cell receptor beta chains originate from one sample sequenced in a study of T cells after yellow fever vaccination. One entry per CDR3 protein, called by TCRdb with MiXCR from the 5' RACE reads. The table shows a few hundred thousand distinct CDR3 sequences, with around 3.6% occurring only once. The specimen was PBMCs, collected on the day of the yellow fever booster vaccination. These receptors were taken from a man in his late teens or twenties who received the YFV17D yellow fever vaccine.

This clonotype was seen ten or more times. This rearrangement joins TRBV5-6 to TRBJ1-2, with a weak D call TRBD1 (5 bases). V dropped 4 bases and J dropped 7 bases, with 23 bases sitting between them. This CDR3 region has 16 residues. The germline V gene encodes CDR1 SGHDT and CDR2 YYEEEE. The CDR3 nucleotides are TGTGCCAGCAGCCCGGGCGGGGCTTTTTTGGTCGGTGGCTACACCTTC. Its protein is CASSPGGAFLVGGYTF.

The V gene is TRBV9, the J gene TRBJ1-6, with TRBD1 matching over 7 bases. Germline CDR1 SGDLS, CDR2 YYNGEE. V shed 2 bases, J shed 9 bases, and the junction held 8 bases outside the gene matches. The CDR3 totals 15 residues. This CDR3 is CASSVSTQGTSPLHF. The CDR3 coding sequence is TGTGCCAGCAGCGTTTCCACACAGGGGACTTCACCCCTCCACTTT.

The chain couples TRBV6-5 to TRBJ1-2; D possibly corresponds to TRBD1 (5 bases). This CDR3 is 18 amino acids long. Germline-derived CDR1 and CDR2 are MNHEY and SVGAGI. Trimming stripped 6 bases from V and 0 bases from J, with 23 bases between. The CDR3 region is CASSRVVREGVANYGYTF. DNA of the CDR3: TGTGCCAGCAGCCGGGTTGTAAGGGAAGGGGTCGCTAACTATGGCTACACCTTC.

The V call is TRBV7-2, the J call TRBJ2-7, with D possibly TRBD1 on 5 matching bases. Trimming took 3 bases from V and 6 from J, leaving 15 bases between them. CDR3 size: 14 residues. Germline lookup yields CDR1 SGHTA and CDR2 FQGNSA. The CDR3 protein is CASSFSRAVGEQYF. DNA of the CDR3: TGTGCCAGCAGCTTCAGCAGGGCAGTCGGCGAGCAGTACTTC.

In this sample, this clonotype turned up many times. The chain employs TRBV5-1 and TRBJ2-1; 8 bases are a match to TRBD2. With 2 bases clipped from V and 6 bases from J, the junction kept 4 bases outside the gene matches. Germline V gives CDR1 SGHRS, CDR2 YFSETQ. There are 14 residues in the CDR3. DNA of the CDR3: TGCGCCAGCAGCTTCTCGGGGGGGTCCAATGAGCAGTTCTTC. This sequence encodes CASSFSGGSNEQFF. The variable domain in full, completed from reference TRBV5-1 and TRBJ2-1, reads KAGVTQTPRYLIKTRGQQVTLSCSPISGHRSVSWYQQTPGQGLQFLFEYFSETQRNKGNFPGRFSGRQFSNSRSEMNVSTLELGDSALYLCASSFSGGSNEQFFGPGTRLTVL.

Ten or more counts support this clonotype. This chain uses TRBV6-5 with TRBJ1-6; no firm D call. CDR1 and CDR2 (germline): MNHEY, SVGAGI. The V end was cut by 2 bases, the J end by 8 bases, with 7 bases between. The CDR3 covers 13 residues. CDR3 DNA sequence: TGTGCCAGCAGTTACGAAGGGTATTCACCCCTCCACTTT. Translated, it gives CASSYEGYSPLHF.

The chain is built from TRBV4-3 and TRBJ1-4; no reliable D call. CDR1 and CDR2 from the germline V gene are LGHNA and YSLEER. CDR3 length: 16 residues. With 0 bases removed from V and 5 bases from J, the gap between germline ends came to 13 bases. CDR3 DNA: TGCGCCAGCAGCCAAGAGGAAGGGCAGCCGAATGAAAAACTGTTTTTT. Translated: CASSQEEGQPNEKLFF.

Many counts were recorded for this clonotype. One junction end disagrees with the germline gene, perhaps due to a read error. The CDR3 loop reads CASSLAVQAKPPCF. CDR3 bases: TGTGCCAGCAGCTTGGCGGTCCAGGCCAAACCCCCTTGCTTC. The chain recombines TRBV7-9 with TRBJ2-5; D not resolved. The length of the CDR3 is 14 residues. Looked up from germline, CDR1 is SEHNR and CDR2 is FQNEAQ (reference sequence).

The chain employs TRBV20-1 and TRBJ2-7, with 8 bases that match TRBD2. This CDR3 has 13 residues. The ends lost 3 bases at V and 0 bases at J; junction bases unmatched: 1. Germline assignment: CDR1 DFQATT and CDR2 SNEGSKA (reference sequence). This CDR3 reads CSASGGASYEQYF. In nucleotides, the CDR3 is TGCAGTGCTAGCGGGGGGGCCTCCTACGAGCAGTACTTC.

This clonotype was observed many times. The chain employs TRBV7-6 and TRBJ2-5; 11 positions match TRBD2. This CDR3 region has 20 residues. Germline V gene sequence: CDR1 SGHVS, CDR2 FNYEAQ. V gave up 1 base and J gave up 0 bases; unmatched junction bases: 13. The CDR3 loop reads CASSLGGTSGGIAYQETQYF. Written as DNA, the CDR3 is TGTGCCAGCAGCTTAGGTGGTACTAGCGGGGGTATTGCGTACCAAGAGACCCAGTACTTC.

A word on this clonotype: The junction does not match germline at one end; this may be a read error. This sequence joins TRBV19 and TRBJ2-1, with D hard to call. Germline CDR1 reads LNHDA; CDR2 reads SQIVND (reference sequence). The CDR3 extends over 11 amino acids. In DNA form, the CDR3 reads TGTGCCAGCAGTAAGTACAATGAGCAGTTCTTC. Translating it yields CASSKYNEQFF.

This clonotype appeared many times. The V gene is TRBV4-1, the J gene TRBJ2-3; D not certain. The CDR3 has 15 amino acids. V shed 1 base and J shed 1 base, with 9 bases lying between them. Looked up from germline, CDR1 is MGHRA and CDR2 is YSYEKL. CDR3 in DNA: TGCGCCAGCAGCCAAGGTCAGCGACGCACAGATACGCAGTATTTT. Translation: CASSQGQRRTDTQYF.

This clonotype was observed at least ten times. CDR3 sequence: CASGGVGGEKLFF. The CDR3 DNA sequence: TGTGCCAGCGGCGGGGTGGGAGGCGAAAAACTGTTTTTT. V usage is TRBV27 and J usage is TRBJ1-4; D gene uncertain. CDR1 and CDR2 from the germline V gene are MNHEY and SMNVEV (reference sequence). Trimming stripped 8 bases from V and 8 bases from J, with 15 bases between. This CDR3 has 13 amino acids.